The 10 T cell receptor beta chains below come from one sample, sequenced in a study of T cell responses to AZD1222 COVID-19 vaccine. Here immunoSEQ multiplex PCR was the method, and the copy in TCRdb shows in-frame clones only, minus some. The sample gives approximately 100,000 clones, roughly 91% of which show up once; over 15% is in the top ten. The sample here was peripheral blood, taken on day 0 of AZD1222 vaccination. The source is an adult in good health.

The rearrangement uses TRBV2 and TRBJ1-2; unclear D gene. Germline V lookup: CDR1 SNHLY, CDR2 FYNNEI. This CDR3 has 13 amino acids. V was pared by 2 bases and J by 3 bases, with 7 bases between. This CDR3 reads CASSESGDYGYTF. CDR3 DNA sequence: TGTGCCAGCAGTGAATCCGGGGACTATGGCTACACCTTC.

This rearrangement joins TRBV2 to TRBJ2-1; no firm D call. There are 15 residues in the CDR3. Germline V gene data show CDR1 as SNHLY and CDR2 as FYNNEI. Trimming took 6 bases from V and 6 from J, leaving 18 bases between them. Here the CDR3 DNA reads TGTGCCAGCAGGGAGCGTACCCTGGGCCTCAATGAGCAGTTCTTC. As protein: CASRERTLGLNEQFF.

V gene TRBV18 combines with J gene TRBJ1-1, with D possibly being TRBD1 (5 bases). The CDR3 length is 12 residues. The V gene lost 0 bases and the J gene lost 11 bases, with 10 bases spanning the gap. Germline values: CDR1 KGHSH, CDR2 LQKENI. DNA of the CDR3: TGTGCCAGCTCACCACCTCTGGGACGGGCTTTCTTT. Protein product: CASSPPLGRAFF.

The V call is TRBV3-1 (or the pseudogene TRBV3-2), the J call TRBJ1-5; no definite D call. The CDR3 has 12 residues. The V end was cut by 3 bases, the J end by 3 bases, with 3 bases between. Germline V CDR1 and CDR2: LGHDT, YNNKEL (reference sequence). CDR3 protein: CASSQVNQPQHF. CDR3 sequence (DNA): TGTGCCAGCAGCCAGGTCAATCAGCCCCAGCATTTT.

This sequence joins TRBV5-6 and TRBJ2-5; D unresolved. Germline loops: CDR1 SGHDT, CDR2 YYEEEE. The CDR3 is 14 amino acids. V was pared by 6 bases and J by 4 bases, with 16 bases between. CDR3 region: CASTLMAGLETQYF. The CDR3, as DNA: TGTGCCAGCACCCTGATGGCCGGATTAGAGACCCAGTACTTC.

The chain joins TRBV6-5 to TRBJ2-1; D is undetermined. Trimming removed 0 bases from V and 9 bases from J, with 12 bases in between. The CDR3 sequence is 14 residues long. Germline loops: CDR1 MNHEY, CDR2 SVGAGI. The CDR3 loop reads CASSYSGSYGEQFF. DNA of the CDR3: TGTGCCAGCAGTTACTCGGGGTCATATGGTGAGCAGTTCTTC.

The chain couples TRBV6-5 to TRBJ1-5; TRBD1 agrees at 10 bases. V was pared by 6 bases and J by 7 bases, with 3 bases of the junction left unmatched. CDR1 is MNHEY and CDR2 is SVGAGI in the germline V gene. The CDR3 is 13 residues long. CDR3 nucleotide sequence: TGTGCCAGCAGAGGGACAGGGGCGCAGCCCCAGCATTTT. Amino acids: CASRGTGAQPQHF.

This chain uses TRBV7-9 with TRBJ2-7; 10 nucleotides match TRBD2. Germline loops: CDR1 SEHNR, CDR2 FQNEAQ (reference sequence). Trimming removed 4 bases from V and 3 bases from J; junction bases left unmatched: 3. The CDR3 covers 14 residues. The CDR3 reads CASSSPSGGYEQYF. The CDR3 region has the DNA TGTGCCAGCAGCTCCCCTAGCGGGGGCTACGAGCAGTACTTC.

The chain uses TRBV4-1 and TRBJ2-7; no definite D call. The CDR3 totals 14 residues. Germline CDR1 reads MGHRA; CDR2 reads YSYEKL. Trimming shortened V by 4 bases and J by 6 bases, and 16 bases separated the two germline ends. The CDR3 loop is CASSLRVPGPEQYF. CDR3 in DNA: TGCGCCAGCAGCCTCCGGGTCCCGGGCCCCGAGCAGTACTTC.

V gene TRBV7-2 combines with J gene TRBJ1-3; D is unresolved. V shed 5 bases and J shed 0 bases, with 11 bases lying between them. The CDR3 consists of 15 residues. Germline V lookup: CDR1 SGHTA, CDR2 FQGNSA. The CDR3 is CASSLGPFSGNTIYF. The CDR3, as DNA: TGTGCCAGCAGCCTGGGCCCTTTCTCTGGAAACACCATATATTTT. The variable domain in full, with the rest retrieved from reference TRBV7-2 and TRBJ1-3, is GAGVSQSPSNKVTEKGKDVELRCDPISGHTALYWYRQSLGQGLEFLIYFQGNSAPDKSGLPSDRFSAERTGGSVSTLTIQRTQQEDSAVYLCASSLGPFSGNTIYFGEGSWLTVV.